The T cell receptor beta chain under discussion was sequenced for a study of lung T cells in sarcoidosis with Löfgren's syndrome. This CDR3 spans 14 amino acids. V shed 5 bases and J shed 7 bases, with 15 bases lying between them. Per the germline V gene, CDR1 is MNHEY and CDR2 is SMNVEV (reference sequence). This clonotype was observed many times. TCRdb redid the calling of the reads with MiXCR, one entry per CDR3 protein. Of 58,000 or so distinct CDR3 sequences in the sample, approximately 22% were seen once. This TCR was recovered from a human donor with sarcoidosis (Löfgren's syndrome or another form), or a control subject (not recorded which). The chain is built from TRBV27 and TRBJ2-1; D unresolved. The sequencing sample was made of CD4+ T cells from PBMCs. Written as DNA, the CDR3 is TGTGCCAGCAGTCCGGTTGGTGAGGCTAATGAGCAGTTCTTC. Protein sequence: CASSPVGEANEQFF.